This TCR beta chain is drawn from a study of T cell responses to AZD1222 COVID-19 vaccine. Whole-study findings and limits: Repertoires were sampled only after the peak T cell response. Nearly half of the spike-specific TCRs reportedly recognize variant regions that carry no mutations. White British people made up most donors, females outnumbered males, and clonal diversity was possibly underestimated.

Samples with a second dose at about 4 or about 12 weeks were pooled together. Profiling relied on immunoSEQ multiplex PCR, and the TCRdb table lists in-frame clones only, not all of them. The sample has 130,000 or so clones, more than 75% seen once. This clone was observed a few times. As yet, its antigen is unknown. Germline values: CDR1 MNHNY, CDR2 SVGAGI (reference sequence). This CDR3 comprises 16 residues. The trim removed 5 bases at V and 4 bases at J, leaving 11 bases unmatched. The TCR originated in an adult who received the AZD1222 COVID-19 vaccine. Specimen: peripheral blood, collected 28 days after the second AZD1222 dose. This chain links TRBV6-6 with TRBJ2-5; 9 positions match TRBD1. CDR3 sequence reads: CASSLPPGQGIETQYF. The CDR3 DNA reads as TGTGCCAGCAGTCTCCCCCCGGGACAGGGAATAGAGACCCAGTACTTC.